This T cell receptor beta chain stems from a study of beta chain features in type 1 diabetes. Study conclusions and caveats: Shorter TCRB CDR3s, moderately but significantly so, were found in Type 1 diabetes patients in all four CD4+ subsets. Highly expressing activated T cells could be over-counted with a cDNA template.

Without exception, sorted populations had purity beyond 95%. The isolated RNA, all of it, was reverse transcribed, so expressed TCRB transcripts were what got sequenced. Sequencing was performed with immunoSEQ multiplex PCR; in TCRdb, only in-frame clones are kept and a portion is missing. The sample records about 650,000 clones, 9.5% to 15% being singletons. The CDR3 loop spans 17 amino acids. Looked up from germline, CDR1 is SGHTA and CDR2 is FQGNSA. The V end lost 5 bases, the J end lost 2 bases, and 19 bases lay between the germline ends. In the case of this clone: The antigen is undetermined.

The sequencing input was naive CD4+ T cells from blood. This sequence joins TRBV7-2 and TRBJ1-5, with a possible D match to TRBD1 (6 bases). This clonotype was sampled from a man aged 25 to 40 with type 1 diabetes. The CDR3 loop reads CASSPAGAISGNQPQHF. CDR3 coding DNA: TGTGCCAGCAGCCCCGCGGGGGCCATATCCGGCAATCAGCCCCAGCATTTT.